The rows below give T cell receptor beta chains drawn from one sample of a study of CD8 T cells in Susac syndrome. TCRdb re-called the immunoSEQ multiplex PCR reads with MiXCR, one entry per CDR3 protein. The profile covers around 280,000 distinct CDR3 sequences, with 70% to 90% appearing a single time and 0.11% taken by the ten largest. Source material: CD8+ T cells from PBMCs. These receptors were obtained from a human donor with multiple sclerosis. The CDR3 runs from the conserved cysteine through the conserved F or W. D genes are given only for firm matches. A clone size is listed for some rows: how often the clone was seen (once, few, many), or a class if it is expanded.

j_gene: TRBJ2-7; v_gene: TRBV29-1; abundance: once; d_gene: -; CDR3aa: CSARAQVTYEQYF; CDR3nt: TGCAGCGCCCGAGCTCAGGTGACCTACGAGCAGTACTTC
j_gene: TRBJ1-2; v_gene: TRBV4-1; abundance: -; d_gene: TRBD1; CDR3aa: CASSRQGPVGYTF; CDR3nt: TGCGCCAGCAGTCGACAGGGTCCAGTCGGCTACACCTTC
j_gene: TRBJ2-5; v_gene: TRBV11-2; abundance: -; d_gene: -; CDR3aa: CASSLGGGTGQETQYF; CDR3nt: TGTGCCAGCAGCTTAGGCGGAGGGACTGGCCAAGAGACCCAGTACTTC
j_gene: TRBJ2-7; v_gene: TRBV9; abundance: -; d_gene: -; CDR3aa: CASSVDGDLGSTQQYF; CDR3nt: TGTGCCAGCAGCGTAGATGGGGACTTGGGGTCTACGCAGCAGTACTTC
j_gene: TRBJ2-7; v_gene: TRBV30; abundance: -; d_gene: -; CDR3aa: CAWSVPETRNEQYF; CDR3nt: TGTGCCTGGAGTGTCCCCGAGACTAGGAACGAGCAGTACTTC
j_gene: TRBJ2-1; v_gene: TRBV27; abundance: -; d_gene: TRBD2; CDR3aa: CASSTGTSGQEQFF; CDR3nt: TGTGCCAGCAGTACGGGGACTAGCGGACAGGAGCAGTTCTTC
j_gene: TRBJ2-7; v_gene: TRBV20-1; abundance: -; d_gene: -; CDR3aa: CSAPRNWGAGEQYF; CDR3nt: TGCAGTGCCCCACGCAACTGGGGGGCTGGAGAGCAGTACTTC
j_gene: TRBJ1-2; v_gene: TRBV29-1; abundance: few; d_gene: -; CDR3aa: CSAGRDTPNYGYTF; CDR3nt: TGCAGCGCTGGGCGGGACACCCCTAACTATGGCTACACCTTC
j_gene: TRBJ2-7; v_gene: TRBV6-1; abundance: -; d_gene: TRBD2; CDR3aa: CASSRPAGTRAGEQYF; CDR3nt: TGTGCCAGCAGCCGACCTGCCGGGACTAGAGCGGGAGAGCAGTACTTC
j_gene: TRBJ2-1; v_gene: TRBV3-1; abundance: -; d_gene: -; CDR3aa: CASSQDQATNEQFF; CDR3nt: TGTGCCAGCAGCCAAGATCAGGCGACCAATGAGCAGTTCTTC
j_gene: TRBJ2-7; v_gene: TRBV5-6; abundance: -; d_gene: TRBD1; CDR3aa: CASSNDRGSYEQYF; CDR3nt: TGTGCCAGCAGCAATGACAGGGGGTCCTACGAGCAGTACTTC
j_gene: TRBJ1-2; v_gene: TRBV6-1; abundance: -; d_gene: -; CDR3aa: CASSEVPRANYGYTF; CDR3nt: TGTGCCAGCAGTGAAGTCCCCAGGGCTAACTATGGCTACACCTTC
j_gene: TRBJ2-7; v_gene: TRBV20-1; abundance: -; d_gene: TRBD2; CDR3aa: CSALRREGRYEQYF; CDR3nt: TGCAGTGCCCTCAGGCGGGAGGGCCGCTACGAGCAGTACTTC
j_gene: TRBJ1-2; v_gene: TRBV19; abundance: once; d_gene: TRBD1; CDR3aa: CASRTGGEGYTF; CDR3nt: TGTGCCAGTCGCACAGGGGGGGAAGGCTACACCTTC
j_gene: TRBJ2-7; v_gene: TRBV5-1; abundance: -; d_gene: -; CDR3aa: CASSLARTSSYEQYF; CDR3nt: TGCGCCAGCAGCTTGGCCCGGACCTCCTCCTACGAGCAGTACTTC
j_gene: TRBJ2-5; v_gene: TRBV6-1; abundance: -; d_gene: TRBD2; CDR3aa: CASSLTSGRLETQYF; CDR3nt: TGTGCCAGCAGTTTGACCAGCGGGAGATTAGAGACCCAGTACTTC
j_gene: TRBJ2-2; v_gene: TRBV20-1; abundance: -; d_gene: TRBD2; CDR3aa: CSAAGLAGGRTGELFF; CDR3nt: TGCAGTGCCGCGGGGCTAGCGGGAGGTCGGACCGGGGAGCTGTTTTTT
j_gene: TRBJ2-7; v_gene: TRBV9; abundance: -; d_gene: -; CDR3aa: CASGSTYHEQYF; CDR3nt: TGTGCCAGCGGATCGACTTACCACGAGCAGTACTTC
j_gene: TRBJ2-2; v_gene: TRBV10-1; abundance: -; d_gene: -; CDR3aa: CAAGDTDTGELFF; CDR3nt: TGCGCCGCCGGGGACACCGACACCGGGGAGCTGTTTTTT
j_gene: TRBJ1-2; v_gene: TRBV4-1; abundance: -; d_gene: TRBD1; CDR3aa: CASRRTGSYGYTF; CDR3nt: TGCGCCAGCAGAAGGACAGGGAGTTATGGCTACACCTTC
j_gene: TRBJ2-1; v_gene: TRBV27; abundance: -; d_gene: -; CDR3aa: CASSDDSLRLFF; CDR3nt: TGTGCCAGCAGTGATGACTCCCTCAGGTTGTTCTTC
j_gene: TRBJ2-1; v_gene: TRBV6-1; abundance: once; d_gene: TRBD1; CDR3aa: CASSGPPGQGTDEQFF; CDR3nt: TGTGCCAGCAGTGGCCCGCCGGGACAGGGGACTGATGAGCAGTTCTTC
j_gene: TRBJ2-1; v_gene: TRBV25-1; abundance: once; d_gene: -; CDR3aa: CASGPPRSSYNEQFF; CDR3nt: TGTGCCAGCGGCCCCCCACGAAGCTCCTACAATGAGCAGTTCTTC
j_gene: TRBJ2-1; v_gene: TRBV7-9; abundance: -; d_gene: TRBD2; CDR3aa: CASSPSAGVRNEQFF; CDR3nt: TGTGCCAGCAGCCCGTCGGCGGGAGTAAGGAATGAGCAGTTCTTC
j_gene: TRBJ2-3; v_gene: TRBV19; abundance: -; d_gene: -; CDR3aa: CASSRGLRSTDTQYF; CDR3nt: TGTGCCAGTAGCCGGGGGCTTCGCAGCACAGATACGCAGTATTTT
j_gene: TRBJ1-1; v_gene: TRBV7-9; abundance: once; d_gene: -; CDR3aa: CAGSRLKGWNTEAFF; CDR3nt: TGTGCCGGCAGCCGCCTGAAGGGCTGGAACACTGAAGCTTTCTTT
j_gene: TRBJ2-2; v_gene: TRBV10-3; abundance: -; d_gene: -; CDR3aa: CAISPGGLESTGELFF; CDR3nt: TGTGCCATCAGCCCCGGGGGTTTGGAGTCAACCGGGGAGCTGTTTTTT
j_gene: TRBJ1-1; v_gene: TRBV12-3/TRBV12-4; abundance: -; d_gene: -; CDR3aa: CASSLSLGRTEGEYTEAFF; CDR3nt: TGTGCCAGCAGTTTAAGTCTCGGGAGGACAGAGGGCGAGTACACTGAAGCTTTCTTT
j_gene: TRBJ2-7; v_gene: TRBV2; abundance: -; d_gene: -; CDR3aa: CASSEDRGGSYEQYF; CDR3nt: TGTGCCAGCAGTGAAGATAGAGGGGGATCCTACGAGCAGTACTTC